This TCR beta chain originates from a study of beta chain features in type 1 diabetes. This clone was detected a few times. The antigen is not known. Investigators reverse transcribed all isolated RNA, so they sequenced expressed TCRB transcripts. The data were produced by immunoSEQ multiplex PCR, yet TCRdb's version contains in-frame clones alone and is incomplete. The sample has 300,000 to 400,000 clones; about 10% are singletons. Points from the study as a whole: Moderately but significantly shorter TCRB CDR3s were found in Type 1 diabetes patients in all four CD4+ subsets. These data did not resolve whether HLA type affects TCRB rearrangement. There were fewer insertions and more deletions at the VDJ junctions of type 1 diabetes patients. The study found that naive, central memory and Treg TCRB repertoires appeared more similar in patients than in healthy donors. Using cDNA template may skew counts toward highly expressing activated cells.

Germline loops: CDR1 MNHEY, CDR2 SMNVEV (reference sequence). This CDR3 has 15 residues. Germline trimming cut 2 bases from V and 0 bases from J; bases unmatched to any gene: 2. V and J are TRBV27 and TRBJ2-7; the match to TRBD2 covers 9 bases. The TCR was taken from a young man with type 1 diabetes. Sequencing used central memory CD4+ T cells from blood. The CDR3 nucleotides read TGTGCCAGCAGTTTAGCGGGAGGGTACTCCTACGAGCAGTACTTC. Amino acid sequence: CASSLAGGYSYEQYF.